This TCR beta chain was identified during a study of blood T cell repertoires in COVID-19. There are 14 residues in the CDR3. The germline gives CDR1 MNHEY, CDR2 SVGAGI. V dropped 0 bases and J dropped 8 bases, with 11 bases sitting between them. The repertoire was sequenced with immunoSEQ multiplex PCR; TCRdb's copy has only in-frame clones and lacks some. Of about 82,000 clones in the sample, around 80% were seen once. This TCR came from a man aged 60-69 years with COVID-19, enrolled during active disease. Material for sequencing was peripheral blood. This chain links TRBV6-5 with TRBJ2-1; TRBD1 might be the D (5 bases). CDR3 coding DNA: TGTGCCAGCAGTTACTCTCGGCAGGGTGATGAGCAGTTCTTC. Protein: CASSYSRQGDEQFF.